This TCR beta chain was identified during a study of OX40 agonist ivuxolimab in advanced cancers. General study points: In CD8+ T cells, expanded clones were on average more numerous than in CD4+. CD4+ and CD8+ T cells in blood underwent clonal expansion by week 6 at 0.1 to 3.0 mg/kg.

Sequenced by immunoSEQ multiplex PCR; TCRdb stores in-frame clones only, minus some. The sample contains roughly 80,000 clones, about 82% of which appear only once. Worth noting for this clone: The antigen remains unidentified.

Autoimmune disease history or systemic immunosuppression led to patients being barred. The sample consisted of CD4+ or CD8+ T cells sorted from blood, taken in a trial of the OX40 agonist ivuxolimab. The TCR originated in an adult with an advanced solid tumor such as melanoma, head and neck, liver or kidney cancer.

CDR3 region: CASSLGGTSGIGEQYF. The CDR3 DNA is TGTGCCAGCAGCTTGGGCGGGACTAGCGGGATCGGCGAGCAGTACTTC. V and J are TRBV5-4 and TRBJ2-7, with TRBD2 matching 13 bases. The V and J ends lost 0 bases and 6 bases, in that order; junction bases with no gene match: 6. Germline CDR1 reads SGHNT; CDR2 reads YYREEE (reference sequence). The CDR3 loop spans 16 amino acids. Full variable domain (rest looked up from reference TRBV5-4 and TRBJ2-7): ETGVTQSPTHLIKTRGQQVTLRCSSQSGHNTVSWYQQALGQGPQFIFQYYREEENGRGNFPPRFSGLQFPNYSSELNVNALELDDSALYLCASSLGGTSGIGEQYFGPGTRLTVT.